This TCR beta chain was captured in a study of T-cell reconstitution after alpha-beta-depleted transplantation in children. Points from the study as a whole: A year had passed since transplant, and T-cell counts and diversity by then came mostly from newly produced T cells.

About this clonotype itself: Its target is unknown. A much larger clonotype is one base distant, so this may be a read error.

Researchers prepared the TCRbeta library using unique molecular identifiers, the study reports. TCRdb called the PCR reads again in MiXCR, with one record for every CDR3 protein. The table records a few hundred thousand distinct CDR3 sequences, 43% of them present only once. This CDR3 has 13 amino acids. Germline values: CDR1 ENHRY, CDR2 SYGVKD. V usage is TRBV10-3 and J usage is TRBJ1-1, with a possible D match to TRBD1 (6 bases). This specimen consisted of PBMCs, obtained before TCRalphabeta/CD19-depleted stem cell transplant. The TCR originated in a girl aged 2 to 10 with aplastic anemia, due to receive a stem cell transplant. The CDR3 nucleotides are TGTGCCATCAATCATATGGGGGGCTCTGAAGCTTCCTTT. As protein: CAINHMGGSEASF.